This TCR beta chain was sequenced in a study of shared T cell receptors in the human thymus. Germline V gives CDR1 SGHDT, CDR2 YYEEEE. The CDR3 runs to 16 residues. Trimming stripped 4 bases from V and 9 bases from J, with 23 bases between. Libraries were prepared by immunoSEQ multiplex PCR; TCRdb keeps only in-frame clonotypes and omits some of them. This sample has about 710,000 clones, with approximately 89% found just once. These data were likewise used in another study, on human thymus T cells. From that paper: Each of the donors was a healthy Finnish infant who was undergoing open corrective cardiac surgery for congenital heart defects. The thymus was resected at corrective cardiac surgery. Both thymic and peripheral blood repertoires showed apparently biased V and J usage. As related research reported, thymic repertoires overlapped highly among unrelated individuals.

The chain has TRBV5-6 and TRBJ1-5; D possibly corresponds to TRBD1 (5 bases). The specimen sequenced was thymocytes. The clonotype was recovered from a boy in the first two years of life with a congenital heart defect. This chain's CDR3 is CASSLGDPAHPRPQHF. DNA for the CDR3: TGTGCCAGCAGCCTAGGGGATCCTGCACATCCTCGGCCCCAGCATTTT.